This is a list of T cell receptor beta chains from one sample in a study of blood T cell repertoires in COVID-19. Sequencing used immunoSEQ multiplex PCR; TCRdb keeps in-frame clones, though not all of them. The sample holds approximately 240,000 clones; about 90% are singletons and the top ten take around 2%. Sequencing input: PBMCs or T cells enriched from blood (not recorded which). These receptors all stem from a woman aged 18-29 years who had recovered from COVID-19. The conserved cysteine and the conserved F or W are not part of the CDR3 here. A D gene is named only where the DNA matches it firmly.

J gene	V gene	D gene	CDR3 protein
TRBJ1-3	TRBV28	TRBD1	ATSTGTVGNTIY
TRBJ2-7	TRBV5-8	TRBD1	ASREGQSFAEQY
TRBJ1-4	TRBV24-1	.	ATSPGGVLATNEKLF
TRBJ2-1	TRBV5-1	TRBD2	ASSLRVASGVNEQF
TRBJ1-2	TRBV4-3	.	ASSQDGGGYGYT
TRBJ1-4	TRBV7-9	.	ASSLDGSPNEKLF
TRBJ1-6	TRBV18	.	ASSPGSSYNSPLH
TRBJ2-2	TRBV11-3	TRBD1	ASSFLRGRITGELF
TRBJ2-7	TRBV7-9	TRBD1	ASSGEGAHSYEQY
TRBJ1-1	TRBV28	.	ASHPRNTEAF
TRBJ2-1	TRBV18	TRBD2	ASSPTSSGGYNEQF
TRBJ1-4	TRBV6-1	.	ASSEAGGEKLF
TRBJ1-1	TRBV11-2	.	ASSGRGKGEAF
TRBJ2-7	TRBV9	TRBD2	ASSVGASGTYEQY
TRBJ2-7	TRBV5-4	TRBD2	ASSIAEGTSGATSYEQY
TRBJ1-1	TRBV5-1	TRBD1	ASRQGALDTEAF
TRBJ1-2	TRBV6-5	.	ASRRTGTSGYT
TRBJ1-1	TRBV7-2	TRBD1	ASSFGQGAGAF
TRBJ1-1	TRBV5-1	TRBD1	ASSSGTANTEAF
TRBJ2-1	TRBV28	TRBD2	ASIAGTSNNEQF
TRBJ1-1	TRBV28	.	ASSKTGWNTEAF
TRBJ1-1	TRBV5-4	.	ASSLGQGGTEAF
TRBJ1-2	TRBV29-1	TRBD1	SVGDRGQSGYT
TRBJ1-1	TRBV12-2	.	ASRFICRADLNTEAF
TRBJ1-3	TRBV3-1/TRBV3-2	.	ASSPLGTSTIY
TRBJ2-5	TRBV24-1	.	ATRYGETQY
TRBJ2-2	TRBV4-2	TRBD2	ASSQPVFSGRAGTGELF
TRBJ1-1	TRBV6-1	.	ASSEARVGTEAF
TRBJ1-5	TRBV7-3	.	ASSLEANQPQH
TRBJ1-2	TRBV12-3/TRBV12-4	.	ASSLSLYGYT
TRBJ2-7	TRBV5-1	.	ASSLIAAEVEQY
TRBJ2-1	TRBV10-3	TRBD2	AIRPGTSGYYNEQF
TRBJ2-1	TRBV5-1	TRBD1	ASSLEGTGRNEQF
TRBJ1-2	TRBV6-5	.	ASSYESFYGYT
TRBJ1-6	TRBV4-3	TRBD1	ASSHGQGAALH
TRBJ1-1	TRBV25-1	.	ASSQGRRAF
TRBJ1-1	TRBV7-9	.	ASTLGGGGAF
TRBJ1-1	TRBV7-2	TRBD1	ASSLGTGSMNTEAF
TRBJ1-3	TRBV7-6	.	ASSAEGGSGNTIY
TRBJ1-5	TRBV28	.	ASSTGMNQPQH
TRBJ1-1	TRBV7-9	.	ASSLSSRDTEAF
TRBJ1-2	TRBV5-6	.	ASSLGQINYGYT